The 30 T cell receptor beta chains reported below all come from one sample, sequenced in a study of cytomegalovirus exposure and HLA in healthy donors. The PCR was carried out with 60 Vbeta primers and 13 Jbeta primers. This table comes from immunoSEQ multiplex PCR, and its TCRdb copy is limited to in-frame clones, with some not included. The data hold 150,000 to 200,000 clones, with roughly 85% observed a single time. Sample: PBMCs. The receptor source for this set is a man aged 18 to 29 in good health and CMV-seropositive.

The chain couples TRBV7-2 to TRBJ2-7; the match to TRBD1 covers 7 bases. The J segment lost 0 bases and the V segment lost 5 bases, leaving 13 bases of the junction unmatched. CDR3 length: 17 amino acids. CDR1 SGHTA and CDR2 FQGNSA come from the germline V gene. The CDR3 sequence: CASSRMASGTASYEQYF. The CDR3, as DNA: TGTGCCAGCAGCCGCATGGCCTCCGGGACAGCCTCCTACGAGCAGTACTTC.

This sequence joins TRBV2 and TRBJ1-2; D uncertain. With 4 bases removed from V and 3 bases from J, the gap between germline ends came to 12 bases. This CDR3 has 14 residues. Per the germline V gene, CDR1 is SNHLY and CDR2 is FYNNEI. CDR3 region: CASSALRSDYGYTF. The CDR3 coding sequence is TGTGCCAGCAGTGCCTTGAGGTCAGACTATGGCTACACCTTC.

The J gene is TRBJ2-1, the V gene TRBV7-6, with 7 bases matching TRBD1. The CDR3 spans 15 residues. The V gene's germline CDR1 is SGHVS and CDR2 FNYEAQ. With V trimmed by 4 bases and J by 4 bases, 7 bases remained unmatched. CDR3 DNA: TGTGCCAGCAGCTGGGGACAGAGAGATTACAATGAGCAGTTCTTC. This codes for CASSWGQRDYNEQFF.

The chain carries TRBV9 and TRBJ2-3; no firm D call. The germline V gene has CDR1 SGDLS and CDR2 YYNGEE. The CDR3 totals 14 residues. V shed 0 bases and J shed 6 bases, with 11 bases lying between them. DNA of the CDR3: TGTGCCAGCAGCGTAGGGGCCCATGAGGATACGCAGTATTTT. This translates into CASSVGAHEDTQYF.

The chain couples TRBV18 to TRBJ1-1, with 7 positions matching TRBD1. The CDR3 sequence is 15 residues long. The ends lost 3 bases at V and 4 bases at J; junction bases unmatched: 8. The germline V gene encodes CDR1 KGHSH and CDR2 LQKENI. This chain's CDR3 is CASSPATGQSTEAFF. The CDR3 DNA reads as TGTGCCAGCTCACCTGCGACAGGGCAGAGCACTGAAGCTTTCTTT.

The chain combines TRBV6-5 with TRBJ2-3, with no clear D. The CDR3 has 15 amino acids. V lost 4 bases, J lost 2 bases, and 13 bases lay in between. The germline CDR1 and CDR2 sequences are MNHEY and SVGAGI. DNA for the CDR3: TGTGCCAGCAGTTTAGCAAACGGAGACACAGATACGCAGTATTTT. Translation: CASSLANGDTDTQYF.

Note on this clone: Other DNA sequences from this sample encode an identical CDR3 as well. The rearrangement joins TRBV5-6 to TRBJ2-7; weak D call: TRBD1 (5 bases). This CDR3 region has 13 residues. Germline V lookup: CDR1 SGHDT, CDR2 YYEEEE. Between the trimmed V and J ends, which lost 4 bases and 1 base, there was a span of 9 bases. CDR3 coding DNA: TGTGCCAGCAGCCCCGACAGTTCCTACGAGCAGTACTTC. It is translated as CASSPDSSYEQYF. Together with reference TRBV5-6 and TRBJ2-7, the CDR3 gives the full variable domain: DAGVTQSPTHLIKTRGQQVTLRCSPKSGHDTVSWYQQALGQGPQFIFQYYEEEERQRGNFPDRFSGHQFPNYSSELNVNALLLGDSALYLCASSPDSSYEQYFGPGTRLTVT.

This clone has more than one count but fewer than ten. The chain recombines TRBV7-9 with TRBJ1-5; D might be TRBD1 (5 bases). The length of the CDR3 is 14 residues. CDR1 and CDR2 from the germline V gene are SEHNR and FQNEAQ (reference sequence). V lost 5 bases and J 8 bases, leaving 16 bases between the germline ends. The chain's CDR3 is CASSAGGGGKPQHF. The CDR3 DNA is TGTGCCAGCAGCGCCGGGGGAGGTGGGAAGCCCCAGCATTTT.

V usage is TRBV19 and J usage is TRBJ2-2; 14 bases fit TRBD2. The CDR3 length is 17 residues. Germline V gene sequence: CDR1 LNHDA, CDR2 SQIVND (reference sequence). V trimming: 6 bases; J trimming: 7 bases; junction bases outside the gene matches: 10. CDR3 region: CASSRRGLAGESGELFF. In DNA form, the CDR3 reads TGTGCCAGTAGCCGAAGGGGACTAGCGGGGGAGAGCGGGGAGCTGTTTTTT.

This sequence joins TRBV5-1 and TRBJ1-2, with D possibly matching TRBD1 (6 bases). This CDR3 region has 13 residues. Germline-derived CDR1 and CDR2 are SGHRS and YFSETQ. V shed 0 bases and J shed 7 bases, with 10 bases lying between them. In DNA, the CDR3 is TGCGCCAGCAGCTTGGAGGGGGTTGGTGGCTACACCTTC. This encodes CASSLEGVGGYTF.

The rearrangement joins TRBV27 to TRBJ2-1, with 7 bases lining up with TRBD2. CDR1 is MNHEY, CDR2 SMNVEV, per germline (reference sequence). This CDR3 spans 13 amino acids. V dropped 3 bases and J dropped 9; count of bases not matched to a gene: 5. As DNA, the CDR3 is TGTGCCAGCAGTTTTCGGTGGGGGGGTGAGCAGTTCTTC. Translated, it gives CASSFRWGGEQFF.

The chain has TRBV7-2 and TRBJ2-7; 7 bases line up with TRBD2. V lost 5 bases and J lost 4; bases outside the gene matches: 14. The CDR3 covers 16 residues. Per the germline V gene, CDR1 is SGHTA and CDR2 is FQGNSA. The CDR3 reads CASSPSGTGGWYEQYF. CDR3 coding DNA: TGTGCCAGCAGCCCCTCAGGTACGGGGGGATGGTACGAGCAGTACTTC.

The chain combines TRBV12-1 with TRBJ2-3; the DNA was not compared with TRBD2, the D call given in the table. TRBV12-1 is tagged as a pseudogene. The CDR3 sequence is 15 residues long. The CDR3 spells CASSSGGVGADTQYF. CDR3 nucleotides: TGTGCCAGCAGTTCCGGGGGGGTAGGAGCAGATACGCAGTATTTT.

V gene TRBV4-1 combines with J gene TRBJ2-1; D gene unclear. CDR1 is MGHRA, CDR2 YSYEKL, per germline. V was shortened by 4 bases and J by 4 bases, with 11 bases between the two germline ends. This CDR3 region has 14 residues. This chain's CDR3 is CASSRGGEYNEQFF. The CDR3 region has the DNA TGCGCCAGCAGCCGAGGCGGCGAATACAATGAGCAGTTCTTC.

The V call is TRBV29-1, the J call TRBJ2-1, with 7 bases lining up with TRBD1. CDR1 and CDR2 from the germline V gene are SQVTM and ANQGSEA. V trimming: 3 bases; J trimming: 0 bases; junction bases outside the gene matches: 5. CDR3 length equals 15 residues. CDR3 sequence reads: CSVEARGSSYNEQFF. In nucleotides, the CDR3 is TGCAGCGTTGAGGCCAGGGGGAGCTCCTACAATGAGCAGTTCTTC.

This clone was seen a few times. V usage is TRBV7-9 and J usage is TRBJ1-2; 7 bases match TRBD1. Per the germline V gene, CDR1 is SEHNR and CDR2 is FQNEAQ (reference sequence). The ends lost 5 bases at V and 7 bases at J; junction bases unmatched: 13. This CDR3 spans 15 amino acids. CDR3 sequence: CASSITGASGGGYTF. The CDR3 DNA sequence: TGTGCCAGCAGCATCACAGGGGCTTCAGGGGGTGGCTACACCTTC.

The chain links TRBV19 to TRBJ2-7, with 10 bases fitting TRBD1. The CDR3 length is 16 residues. Trimming took 4 bases from V and 5 from J; bases not matched to a gene: 11. Germline V gene lookup returns CDR1 LNHDA and CDR2 SQIVND (reference sequence). CDR3 in amino acids: CASSTPTGTGDNEQYF. The CDR3 region has the DNA TGTGCCAGTAGTACCCCAACCGGGACAGGGGACAACGAGCAGTACTTC.

The chain employs TRBV7-6 and TRBJ1-2; D is possibly TRBD1 (5 bases). Trimming took off 3 bases at V and 6 bases at J, with 11 bases between the two ends. The CDR3 is made up of 13 amino acids. CDR1 and CDR2 (germline): SGHVS, FNYEAQ. The CDR3 here is CASSLGGSDGYTF. CDR3 nucleotides: TGTGCCAGCAGCTTGGGGGGGAGCGATGGCTACACCTTC.

V is TRBV27 and J is TRBJ1-2; 7 nucleotides line up with TRBD1. The CDR3 extends over 12 amino acids. CDR1 is MNHEY, CDR2 SMNVEV, per germline (reference sequence). The trim removed 5 bases at V and 5 bases at J, leaving 2 bases unmatched. CDR3 residues: CASSRQGYGYTF. The CDR3 DNA reads TGTGCCAGCAGTAGACAGGGTTATGGCTACACCTTC.

V and J are TRBV15 and TRBJ1-5; 7 positions match TRBD1. Germline CDR1 LNHNV, CDR2 YYDKDF (reference sequence). The CDR3 has 13 residues. The ends lost 8 bases at V and 5 bases at J; junction bases unmatched: 6. The CDR3 DNA reads TGTGCCACCGCCGAGGGGGCTCATCAGCCCCAGCATTTT. Its protein product is CATAEGAHQPQHF. Complete variable domain (other parts from reference TRBV15 and TRBJ1-5): DAMVIQNPRYQVTQFGKPVTLSCSQTLNHNVMYWYQQKSSQAPKLLFHYYDKDFNNEADTPDNFQSRRPNTSFCFLDIRSPGLGDTAMYLCATAEGAHQPQHFGDGTRLSIL.

This chain uses TRBV15 with TRBJ2-3, with D possibly TRBD1 on 6 matching bases. The CDR3 sequence is 14 residues long. V was pared by 1 base and J by 5 bases, with 10 bases between. CDR1 LNHNV and CDR2 YYDKDF come from the germline V gene (reference sequence). CDR3 region: CATSRVTGQDTQYF. The CDR3 nucleotides read TGTGCCACCAGCAGAGTAACAGGGCAAGATACGCAGTATTTT.

The chain has TRBV9 and TRBJ2-2, with TRBD2 as a possible D gene (6 bases). Deletions cut 4 bases from V and 5 bases from J, with 15 bases between. Germline values: CDR1 SGDLS, CDR2 YYNGEE. This CDR3 region has 15 residues. DNA for the CDR3: TGTGCCAGCAGCCCGGCCGGGGGAGGTACCGGGGAGCTGTTTTTT. The encoded protein is CASSPAGGGTGELFF.

The chain carries TRBV15 and TRBJ1-2; 9 bases are shared with TRBD1. Trimming took 1 base from V and 3 from J; bases not matched to a gene: 3. Germline lookup yields CDR1 LNHNV and CDR2 YYDKDF (reference sequence). The CDR3 has 15 amino acids. CDR3 sequence reads: CATSRAGQGYYGYTF. DNA for the CDR3: TGTGCCACCAGCAGAGCCGGACAGGGGTACTATGGCTACACCTTC.

CDR3 in amino acids: CASTDGYEQYF. CDR3 bases: TGTGCCAGCACTGACGGGTACGAGCAGTACTTC. The chain links TRBV5-5 to TRBJ2-7; D gene unclear. V lost 6 bases to trimming and J lost 4 bases, with 8 bases between them. CDR1 SGHKS and CDR2 YYEKEE come from the germline V gene (reference sequence). The length of the CDR3 is 11 residues.

This chain uses TRBV6-5 with TRBJ2-5; 12 positions agree with TRBD2. V shed 4 bases and J 2 bases; nucleotides not matched to a gene: 5. CDR1 and CDR2 from the germline V gene are MNHEY and SVGAGI. This CDR3 is 16 amino acids long. As DNA, the CDR3 is TGTGCCAGCAGTTTGAGTACTAGCGGGGGGCAAGAGACCCAGTACTTC. Translated: CASSLSTSGGQETQYF.

This chain links TRBV2 with TRBJ2-1, with a tentative D call TRBD2 (6 bases). There are 15 residues in the CDR3. In germline, CDR1 is SNHLY, CDR2 FYNNEI. V lost 10 bases to trimming and J lost 4 bases, with 20 bases between them. The CDR3 nucleotides are TGTGCCACACCGCGGGGTAGCGGAAGATACAATGAGCAGTTCTTC. Encoded protein: CATPRGSGRYNEQFF.

V usage is TRBV29-1 and J usage is TRBJ1-2; no clear D. Germline V gives CDR1 SQVTM, CDR2 ANQGSEA. The CDR3 totals 14 residues. The ends were cut back, 4 bases at V and 3 bases at J, with 15 bases in the middle. CDR3 sequence: CSVGARLTDYGYTF. DNA of the CDR3: TGCAGCGTTGGGGCCAGGCTGACGGACTATGGCTACACCTTC.

V and J are TRBV7-8 and TRBJ2-7, with 9 bases lining up with TRBD1. In germline, CDR1 is SGHVS, CDR2 FQNEAQ. The CDR3 is 14 amino acids. V lost 5 bases to trimming and J lost 2 bases; unmatched junction nucleotides: 4. Here the CDR3 DNA reads TGTGCCAGCAGCATTGGGACAGGGCCCTACGAGCAGTACTTC. This encodes CASSIGTGPYEQYF.

V usage is TRBV10-2 and J usage is TRBJ1-4; D gene unclear. CDR3 length: 12 amino acids. In germline, CDR1 is WSHSY, CDR2 SAAADI. V gave up 4 bases and J gave up 8 bases, with 8 bases separating them. CDR3: CASSVIREKLFF. CDR3 bases: TGCGCCAGCAGTGTTATTCGGGAAAAACTGTTTTTT.

J is TRBJ2-3 and V is TRBV7-3, with D perhaps matching TRBD2 (5 bases). Germline assignment: CDR1 SGHTA and CDR2 FQGTGA. The CDR3 contains 15 residues. The V end lost 2 bases, the J end lost 1 base, and 10 bases lay between the germline ends. The CDR3 nucleotides are TGTGCCAGCAGCTTATCGACCGGGGGCACAGATACGCAGTATTTT. Translating gives CASSLSTGGTDTQYF.